The clone carrying this T cell receptor beta chain was seen only a few times. Its antigen is not known. Sorted populations all had greater than 95% purity. The sample comes from a study of beta chain features in type 1 diabetes. All of the isolated RNA was reverse transcribed, so expressed TCRB transcripts were sequenced. Measured with immunoSEQ multiplex PCR; TCRdb has only the in-frame clones, and not every one. Seen here are more than 150,000 clones, 10% to 15% observed once, and the top ten hold about 0.66%. Whole-study results and caveats: Whether TCRB rearrangement is influenced by HLA type was left unresolved in this analysis.

The CDR3 has 16 residues. Deletions cut 5 bases from V and 8 bases from J, with 27 bases between. Per the germline V gene, CDR1 is GTSNPN and CDR2 is SVGIG (reference sequence). The sample consisted of central memory CD4+ T cells from blood. V usage is TRBV30 and J usage is TRBJ1-2; TRBD1 might be the D (6 bases). This clonotype was sampled from a woman aged 18-30 years in good health. CDR3 DNA sequence: TGTGCCTGGGCTAGAGGGGGTACGACATCCTCCACGGGCTACACCTTC. It codes for CAWARGGTTSSTGYTF.